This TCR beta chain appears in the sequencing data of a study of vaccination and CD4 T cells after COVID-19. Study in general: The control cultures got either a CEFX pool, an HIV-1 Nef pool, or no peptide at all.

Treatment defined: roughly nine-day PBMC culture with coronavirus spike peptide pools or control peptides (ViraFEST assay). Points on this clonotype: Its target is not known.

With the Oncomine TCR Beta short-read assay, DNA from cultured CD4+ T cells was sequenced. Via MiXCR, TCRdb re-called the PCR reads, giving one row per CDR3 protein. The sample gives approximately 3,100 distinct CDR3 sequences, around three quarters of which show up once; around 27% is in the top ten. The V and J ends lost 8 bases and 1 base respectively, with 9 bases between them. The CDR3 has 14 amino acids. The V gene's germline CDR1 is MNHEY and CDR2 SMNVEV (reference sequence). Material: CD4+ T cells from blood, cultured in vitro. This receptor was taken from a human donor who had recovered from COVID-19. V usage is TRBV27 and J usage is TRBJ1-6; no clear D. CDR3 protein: CASAGLSYNSPLHF. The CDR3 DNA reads TGTGCCAGCGCAGGTCTATCCTATAATTCACCCCTCCACTTT.